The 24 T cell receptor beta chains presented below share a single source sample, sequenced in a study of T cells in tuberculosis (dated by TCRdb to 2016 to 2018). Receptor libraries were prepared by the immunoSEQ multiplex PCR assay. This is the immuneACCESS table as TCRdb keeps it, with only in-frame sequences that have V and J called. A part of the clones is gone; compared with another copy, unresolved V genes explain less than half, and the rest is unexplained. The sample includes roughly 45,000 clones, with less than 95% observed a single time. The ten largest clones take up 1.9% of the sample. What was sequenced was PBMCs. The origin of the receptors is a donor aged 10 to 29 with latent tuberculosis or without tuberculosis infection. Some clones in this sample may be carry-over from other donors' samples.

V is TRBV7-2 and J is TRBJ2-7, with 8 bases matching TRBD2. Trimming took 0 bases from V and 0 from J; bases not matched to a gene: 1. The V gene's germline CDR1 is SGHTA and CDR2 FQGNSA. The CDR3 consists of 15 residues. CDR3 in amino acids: CASSLASGSSYEQYF. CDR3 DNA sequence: TGTGCCAGCAGCTTAGCAAGCGGGAGCTCCTACGAGCAGTACTTC.

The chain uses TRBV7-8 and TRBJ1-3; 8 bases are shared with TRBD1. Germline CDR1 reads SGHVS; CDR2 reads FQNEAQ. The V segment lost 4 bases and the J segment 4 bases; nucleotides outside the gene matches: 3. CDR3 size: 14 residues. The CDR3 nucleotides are TGTGCCAGCAGCTCACAGGGGGGAGGAAACACCATATATTTT. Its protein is CASSSQGGGNTIYF.

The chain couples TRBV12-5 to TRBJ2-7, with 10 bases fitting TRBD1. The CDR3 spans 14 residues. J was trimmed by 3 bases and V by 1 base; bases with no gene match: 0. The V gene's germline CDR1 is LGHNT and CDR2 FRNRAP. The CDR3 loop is CASGLGTGGYEQYF. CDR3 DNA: TGTGCTAGTGGTTTGGGGACAGGGGGCTACGAGCAGTACTTC.

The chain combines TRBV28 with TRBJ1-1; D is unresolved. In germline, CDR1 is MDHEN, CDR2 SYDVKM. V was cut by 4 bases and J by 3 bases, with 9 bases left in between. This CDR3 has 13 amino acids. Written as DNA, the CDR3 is TGTGCCAGCAGTTCCCCAATTGACACTGAAGCTTTCTTT. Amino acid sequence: CASSSPIDTEAFF.

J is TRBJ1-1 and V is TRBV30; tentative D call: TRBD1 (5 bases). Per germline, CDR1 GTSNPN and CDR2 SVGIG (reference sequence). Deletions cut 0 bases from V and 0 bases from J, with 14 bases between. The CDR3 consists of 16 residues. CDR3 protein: CAWSVVSTDMNTEAFF. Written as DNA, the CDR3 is TGTGCCTGGAGTGTGGTATCGACAGACATGAACACTGAAGCTTTCTTT. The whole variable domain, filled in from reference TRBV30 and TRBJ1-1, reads SQTIHQWPATLVQPVGSPLSLECTVEGTSNPNLYWYRQAAGRGLQLLFYSVGIGQISSEVPQNLSASRPQDRQFILSSKKLLLSDSGFYLCAWSVVSTDMNTEAFFGQGTRLTVV.

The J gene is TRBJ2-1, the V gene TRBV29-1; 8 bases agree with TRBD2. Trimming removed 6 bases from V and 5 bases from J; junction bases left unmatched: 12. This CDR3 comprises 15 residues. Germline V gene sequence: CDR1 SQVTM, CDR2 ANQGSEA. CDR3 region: CSVQQLADLNNEQFF. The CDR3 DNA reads TGCAGCGTGCAACAACTAGCGGATTTGAACAATGAGCAGTTCTTC.

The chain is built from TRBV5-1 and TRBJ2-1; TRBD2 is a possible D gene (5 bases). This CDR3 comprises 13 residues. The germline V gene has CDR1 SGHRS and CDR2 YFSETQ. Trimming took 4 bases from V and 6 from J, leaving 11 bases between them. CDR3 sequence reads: CASSLGLRNEQFF. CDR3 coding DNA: TGCGCCAGCAGCCTAGGACTCCGCAATGAGCAGTTCTTC.

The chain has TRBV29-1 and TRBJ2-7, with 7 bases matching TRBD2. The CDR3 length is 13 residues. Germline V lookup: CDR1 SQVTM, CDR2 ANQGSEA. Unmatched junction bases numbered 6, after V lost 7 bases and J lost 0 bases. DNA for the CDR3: TGCAGCGCCTGGGAGGGAAGCTCCTACGAGCAGTACTTC. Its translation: CSAWEGSSYEQYF.

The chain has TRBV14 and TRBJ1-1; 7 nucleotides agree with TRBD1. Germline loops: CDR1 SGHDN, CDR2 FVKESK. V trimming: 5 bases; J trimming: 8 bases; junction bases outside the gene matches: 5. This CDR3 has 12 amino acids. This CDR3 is CASSGPRGEAFF. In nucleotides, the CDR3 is TGTGCCAGCAGCGGTCCCAGGGGGGAAGCTTTCTTT.

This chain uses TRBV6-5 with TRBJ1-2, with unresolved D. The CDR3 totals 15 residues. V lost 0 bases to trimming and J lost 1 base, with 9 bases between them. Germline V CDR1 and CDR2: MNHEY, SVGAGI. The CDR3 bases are TGTGCCAGCAGTTACTCAGCGTTCATTAACTATGGCTACACCTTC. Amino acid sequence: CASSYSAFINYGYTF.

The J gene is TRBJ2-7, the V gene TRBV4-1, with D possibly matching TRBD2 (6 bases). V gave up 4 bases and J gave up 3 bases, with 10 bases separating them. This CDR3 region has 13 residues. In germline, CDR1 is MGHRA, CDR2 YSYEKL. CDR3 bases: TGCGCCAGCAGCCTGGGACTTAACTACGAGCAGTACTTC. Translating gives CASSLGLNYEQYF.

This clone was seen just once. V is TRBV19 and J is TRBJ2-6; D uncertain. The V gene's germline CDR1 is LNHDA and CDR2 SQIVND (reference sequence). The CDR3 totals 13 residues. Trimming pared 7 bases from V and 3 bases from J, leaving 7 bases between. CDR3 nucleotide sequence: TGTGCCAGTATGGCAGTTGGGGCCAACGTCCTGACTTTC. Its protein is CASMAVGANVLTF.

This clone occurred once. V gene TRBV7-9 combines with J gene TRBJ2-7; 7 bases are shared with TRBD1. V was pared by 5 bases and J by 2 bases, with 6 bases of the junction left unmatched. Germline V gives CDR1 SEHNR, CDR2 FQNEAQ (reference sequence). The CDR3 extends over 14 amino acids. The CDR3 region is CASSVGTVPYEQYF. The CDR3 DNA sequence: TGTGCCAGCAGCGTCGGGACAGTACCCTACGAGCAGTACTTC. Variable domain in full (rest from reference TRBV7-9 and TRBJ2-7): DTGVSQNPRHKITKRGQNVTFRCDPISEHNRLYWYRQTLGQGPEFLTYFQNEAQLEKSRLLSDRFSAERPKGSFSTLEIQRTEQGDSAMYLCASSVGTVPYEQYFGPGTRLTVT.

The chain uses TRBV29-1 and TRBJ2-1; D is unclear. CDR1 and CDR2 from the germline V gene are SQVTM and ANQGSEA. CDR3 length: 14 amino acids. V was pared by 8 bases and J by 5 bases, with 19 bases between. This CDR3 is CSPRTAPTDNEQFF. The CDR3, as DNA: TGCAGCCCGCGAACAGCTCCAACCGACAATGAGCAGTTCTTC.

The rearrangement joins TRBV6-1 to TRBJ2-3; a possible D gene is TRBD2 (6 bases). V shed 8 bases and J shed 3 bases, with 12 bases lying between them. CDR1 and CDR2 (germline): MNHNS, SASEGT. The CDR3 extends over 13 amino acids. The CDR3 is CASEISGTDTQYF. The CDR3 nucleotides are TGTGCCAGCGAGATTAGCGGAACAGATACGCAGTATTTT.

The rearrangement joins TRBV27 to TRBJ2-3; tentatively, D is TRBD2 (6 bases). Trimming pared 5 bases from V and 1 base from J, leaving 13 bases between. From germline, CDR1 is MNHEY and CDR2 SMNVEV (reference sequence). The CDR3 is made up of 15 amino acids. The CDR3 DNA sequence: TGTGCCAGCAGTCCGTTGGGGGGAGGCACAGATACGCAGTATTTT. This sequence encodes CASSPLGGGTDTQYF.

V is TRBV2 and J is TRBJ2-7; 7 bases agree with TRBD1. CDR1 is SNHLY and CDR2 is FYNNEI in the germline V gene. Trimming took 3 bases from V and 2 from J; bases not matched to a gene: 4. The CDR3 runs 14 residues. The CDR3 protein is CASSEQGVAYEQYF. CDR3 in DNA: TGTGCCAGCAGTGAGCAGGGGGTGGCCTACGAGCAGTACTTC.

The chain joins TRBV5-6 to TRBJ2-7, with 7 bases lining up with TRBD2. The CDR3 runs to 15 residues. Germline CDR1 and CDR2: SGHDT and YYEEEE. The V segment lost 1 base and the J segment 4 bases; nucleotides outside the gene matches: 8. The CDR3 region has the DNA TGTGCCAGCAGCTTGATGCCGCGGGAGTTGTACGAGCAGTACTTC. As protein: CASSLMPRELYEQYF.

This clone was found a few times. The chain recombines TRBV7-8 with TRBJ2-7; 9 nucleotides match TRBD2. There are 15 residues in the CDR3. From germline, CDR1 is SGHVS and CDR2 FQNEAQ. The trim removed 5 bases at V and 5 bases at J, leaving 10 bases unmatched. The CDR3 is CASSEEREVNHEQYF. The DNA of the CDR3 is TGTGCCAGCAGCGAAGAGCGGGAGGTTAACCACGAGCAGTACTTC.

The CDR3 here is CASSYLRGRNNEQFF. The CDR3 DNA reads TGTGCCAGCAGTTATTTACGTGGGAGGAACAATGAGCAGTTCTTC. The chain combines TRBV6-5 with TRBJ2-1, with D possibly matching TRBD2 (6 bases). V was pared by 3 bases and J by 5 bases, with 14 bases between. Germline V lookup: CDR1 MNHEY, CDR2 SVGAGI. The CDR3 spans 15 residues.

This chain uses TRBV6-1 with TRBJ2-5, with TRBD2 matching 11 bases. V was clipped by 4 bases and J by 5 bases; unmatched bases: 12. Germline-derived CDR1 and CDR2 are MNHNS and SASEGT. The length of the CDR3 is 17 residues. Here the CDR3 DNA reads TGTGCCAGCAGTGGGGGACTAGCGGACCGCTCAGTTGAGACCCAGTACTTC. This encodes CASSGGLADRSVETQYF.

The CDR3 is CATEGRTRHGEQFF. The CDR3 DNA reads TGTGCCACCGAAGGCCGGACTCGCCATGGTGAGCAGTTCTTC. V is TRBV28 and J is TRBJ2-1, with D perhaps TRBD2 (5 bases). The CDR3 totals 14 residues. CDR1 MDHEN and CDR2 SYDVKM come from the germline V gene. The V end lost 10 bases, the J end lost 9 bases, and 22 bases lay between the germline ends.

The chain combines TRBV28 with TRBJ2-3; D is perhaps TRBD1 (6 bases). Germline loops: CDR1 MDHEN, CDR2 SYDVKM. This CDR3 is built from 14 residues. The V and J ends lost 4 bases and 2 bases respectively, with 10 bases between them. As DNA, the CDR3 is TGTGCCAGCAGTTCGACAGGACTCACAGATACGCAGTATTTT. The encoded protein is CASSSTGLTDTQYF. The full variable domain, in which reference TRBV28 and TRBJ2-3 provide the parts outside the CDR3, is DVKVTQSSRYLVKRTGEKVFLECVQDMDHENMFWYRQDPGLGLRLIYFSYDVKMKEKGDIPEGYSVSREKKERFSLILESASTNQTSMYLCASSSTGLTDTQYFGPGTRLTVL.

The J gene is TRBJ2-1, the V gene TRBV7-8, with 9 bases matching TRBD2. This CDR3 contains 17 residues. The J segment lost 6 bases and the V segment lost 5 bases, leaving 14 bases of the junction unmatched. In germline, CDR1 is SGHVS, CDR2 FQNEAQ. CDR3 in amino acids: CASSATSGHSVINEQFF. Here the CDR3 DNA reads TGTGCCAGCAGCGCGACTAGCGGACACTCCGTCATCAATGAGCAGTTCTTC.